This T cell receptor beta chain was captured by sequencing in a study of a mutant IDH1 vaccine in newly diagnosed glioma. Study-wide background: Patients received eight vaccinations in weeks 1, 3, 5, 7, 11, 15, 19, 23. Of the patients given treatment, approximately 62% were male and about 40% were female, and a mean age of around 44 years was recorded. Those enrolled had earlier been treated with radiotherapy, temozolomide, or both, mostly both.

Data came from immunoSEQ multiplex PCR; TCRdb stores just in-frame clones and leaves some out. The data show some 29,000 clones, 87% seen once. On this clone itself: Its target is unknown.

V lost 0 bases and J lost 2, with 13 bases in between. CDR1 is MNHEY and CDR2 is SVGAGI in the germline V gene. CDR3 size: 16 residues. The time point was: week 5, during vaccination. Each dose delivered 300 ug of mutant IDH1 20-mer peptide subcutaneously with imiquimod. Study-level points and caveats: The occurrence of vaccine-induced immune responses was seen in around 92% of patients.

The specimen comprised peripheral blood mononuclear cells (PBMCs), sampled from a glioma patient whose treatment included an IDH1 peptide vaccine. The chain couples TRBV6-5 to TRBJ2-5, with D perhaps TRBD1 or TRBD2 (5 bases each). The sequence was collected from a woman in her forties with glioma. Some clones in this sample may be carry-over from other donors' samples. The DNA for the CDR3 is TGTGCCAGCAGTTACTCGAGGGACCTGTATCAAGAGACCCAGTACTTC. Protein product: CASSYSRDLYQETQYF.